This T cell receptor (beta chain) was sequenced during a study of blood T cell repertoires in COVID-19. The CDR3 covers 14 residues. Germline CDR1 and CDR2: SGHVS and FQNEAQ. The V and J ends lost 2 bases and 2 bases respectively, with 8 bases between them. How the authors handled the data: How many nucleated cells were present was estimated from reference gene primer amplification. Sequencing used immunoSEQ multiplex PCR; TCRdb keeps in-frame clones, though not all of them. D and trimming come from the DNA, and the V and J calls and clone size come from that table. The sample shows about 290,000 clones, approximately 91% of them seen only once.

This rearrangement joins TRBV7-8 to TRBJ2-3; D may be TRBD2 (6 bases). Sequencing used PBMCs or T cells enriched from blood (not recorded which). The clonotype comes from a middle-aged woman who had recovered from COVID-19. The CDR3 coding sequence is TGTGCCAGCAGCTTAATAGCGGACACAGATACGCAGTATTTT. It yields the protein CASSLIADTDTQYF.